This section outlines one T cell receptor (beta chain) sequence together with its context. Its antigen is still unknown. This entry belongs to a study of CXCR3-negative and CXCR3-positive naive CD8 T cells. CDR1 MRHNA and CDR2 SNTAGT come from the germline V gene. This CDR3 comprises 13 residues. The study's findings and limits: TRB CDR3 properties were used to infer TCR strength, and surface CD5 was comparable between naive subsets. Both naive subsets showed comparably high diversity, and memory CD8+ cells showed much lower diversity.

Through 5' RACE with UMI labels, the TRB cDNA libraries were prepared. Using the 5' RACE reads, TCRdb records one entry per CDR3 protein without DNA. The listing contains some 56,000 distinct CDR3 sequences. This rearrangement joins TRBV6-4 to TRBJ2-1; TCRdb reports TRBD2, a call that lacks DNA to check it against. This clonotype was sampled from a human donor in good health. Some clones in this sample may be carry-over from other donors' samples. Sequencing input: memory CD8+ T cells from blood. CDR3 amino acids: CASAQGGENEQFF.